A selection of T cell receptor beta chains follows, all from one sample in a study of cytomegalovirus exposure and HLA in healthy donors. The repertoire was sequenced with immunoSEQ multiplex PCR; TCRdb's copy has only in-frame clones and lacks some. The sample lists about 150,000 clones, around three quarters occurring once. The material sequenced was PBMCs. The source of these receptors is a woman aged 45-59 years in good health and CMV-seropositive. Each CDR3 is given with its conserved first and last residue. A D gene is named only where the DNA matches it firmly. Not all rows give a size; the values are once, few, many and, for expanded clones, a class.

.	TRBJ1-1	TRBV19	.	CASSMMGGTEAFF	TGTGCCAGTAGTATGATGGGGGGAACTGAAGCTTTCTTT
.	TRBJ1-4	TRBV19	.	CASSVRKEKLFF	TGTGCCAGTAGTGTGAGAAAGGAAAAACTGTTTTTT
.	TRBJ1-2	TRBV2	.	CASSTQGDAYGYTF	TGTGCCAGCAGCACACAGGGAGACGCCTATGGCTACACCTTC
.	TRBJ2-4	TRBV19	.	CASSPSAGVAKNIQYF	TGTGCCAGTAGCCCGAGCGCAGGGGTAGCCAAAAACATTCAGTACTTC
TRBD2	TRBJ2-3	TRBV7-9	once	CASSRGGAVDTQYF	TGTGCCAGCAGCCGCGGGGGGGCCGTAGATACGCAGTATTTT
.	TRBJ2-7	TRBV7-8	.	CASSSWAGIYEQYF	TGTGCCAGCAGCTCCTGGGCAGGGATCTACGAGCAGTACTTC
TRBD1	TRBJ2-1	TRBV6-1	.	CASRQGPYNEQFF	TGTGCCAGCAGACAGGGGCCCTACAATGAGCAGTTCTTC
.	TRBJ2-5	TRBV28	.	CASRGRGSVETQYF	TGTGCCAGCAGGGGACGGGGGTCAGTGGAGACCCAGTACTTC
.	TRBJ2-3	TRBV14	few	CASSHTTGVRADTQYF	TGTGCCAGCAGCCACACCACCGGGGTGCGGGCAGATACGCAGTATTTT
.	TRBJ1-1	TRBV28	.	CASSSGILDTEAFF	TGTGCCAGCAGTTCCGGGATCTTGGACACTGAAGCTTTCTTT
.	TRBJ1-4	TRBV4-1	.	CASSQALSTDRGEKLFF	TGCGCCAGCAGCCAAGCCCTATCGACGGATAGGGGGGAAAAACTGTTTTTT
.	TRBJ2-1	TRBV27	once	CASREAGLEQFF	TGTGCCAGCAGGGAAGCCGGGTTAGAGCAGTTCTTC
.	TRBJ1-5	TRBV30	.	CAWSVQGQPQHF	TGTGCCTGGAGTGTACAGGGTCAGCCCCAGCATTTT
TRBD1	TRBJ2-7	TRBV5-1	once	CASSLGTDSYEQYF	TGCGCCAGCAGCCTGGGGACAGACTCCTACGAGCAGTACTTC
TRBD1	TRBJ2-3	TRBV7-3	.	CASSLGRGNTDTQYF	TGTGCCAGCAGCCTCGGCAGGGGGAACACAGATACGCAGTATTTT
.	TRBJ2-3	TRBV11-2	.	CASSLLALTDTQYF	TGTGCCAGCAGCTTACTAGCGCTCACAGATACGCAGTATTTT
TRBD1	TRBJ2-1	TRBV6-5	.	CASTSGQGIYNEQFF	TGTGCCAGCACCTCGGGACAGGGAATCTACAATGAGCAGTTCTTC
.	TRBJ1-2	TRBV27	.	CASRKGLGYGYTF	TGTGCCAGCAGGAAGGGGTTGGGATATGGCTACACCTTC
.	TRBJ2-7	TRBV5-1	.	CASNSLFSYEQYF	TGCGCCAGCAATTCCCTTTTCTCCTACGAGCAGTACTTC
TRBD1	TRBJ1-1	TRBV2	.	CASMRDRGGGAFF	TGTGCCAGCATGCGGGACAGGGGAGGGGGAGCTTTCTTT
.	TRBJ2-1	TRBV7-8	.	CASSAPNRLTNNEQFF	TGTGCCAGCAGCGCGCCGAACAGACTAACCAACAATGAGCAGTTCTTC
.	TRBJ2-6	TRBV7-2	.	CASSPRGSGANVLTF	TGTGCCAGCAGCCCCCGCGGCTCTGGGGCCAACGTCCTGACTTTC
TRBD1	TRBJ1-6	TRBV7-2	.	CASSPRTGQNSPLHF	TGTGCCAGCAGCCCGAGGACAGGGCAAAATTCACCCCTCCACTTT
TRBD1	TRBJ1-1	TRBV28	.	CASKYSTGLAEAFF	TGTGCCAGCAAATATTCGACAGGGTTGGCTGAAGCTTTCTTT
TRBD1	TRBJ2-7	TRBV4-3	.	CASSRETTGVVHEQYF	TGCGCCAGCAGCCGGGAAACGACAGGGGTCGTCCACGAGCAGTACTTC
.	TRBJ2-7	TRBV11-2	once	CASSLGAGKHEQYF	TGTGCCAGCAGCTTAGGGGCAGGGAAACACGAGCAGTACTTC
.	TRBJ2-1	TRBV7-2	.	CASSFPSGGVSYNEQFF	TGTGCCAGCAGCTTCCCGAGCGGAGGGGTCTCCTACAATGAGCAGTTCTTC
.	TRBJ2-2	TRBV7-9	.	CSSSFPRSGGNTGELFF	TGTTCCAGCAGCTTCCCCCGGAGCGGAGGGAACACCGGGGAGCTGTTTTTT
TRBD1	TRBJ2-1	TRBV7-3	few	CASSPRAGTGYNEQFF	TGTGCCAGCAGCCCCCGGGCGGGGACAGGATACAATGAGCAGTTCTTC
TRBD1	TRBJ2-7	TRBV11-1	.	CASSPRTGTYEQYF	TGTGCCAGCAGCCCCCGGACAGGGACGTACGAGCAGTACTTC
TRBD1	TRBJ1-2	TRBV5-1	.	CASSLDGRGNYGYTF	TGCGCCAGCAGCTTGGATGGCAGGGGGAACTATGGCTACACCTTC
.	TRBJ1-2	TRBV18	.	CASSPSRGDYGYTF	TGTGCCAGCTCACCATCCCGGGGAGACTATGGCTACACCTTC
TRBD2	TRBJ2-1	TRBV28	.	CASSLAGGPIYEQFF	TGTGCCAGCAGTTTAGCGGGAGGGCCTATATATGAGCAGTTCTTC
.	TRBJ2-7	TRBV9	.	CASSPGLSYEQYF	TGTGCCAGCAGCCCAGGACTGTCCTACGAGCAGTACTTC
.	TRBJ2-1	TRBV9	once	CASSDLDNEQFF	TGTGCCAGCAGCGATTTAGACAATGAGCAGTTCTTC
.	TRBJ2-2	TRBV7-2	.	CASSLAGGNTGELFF	TGTGCCAGCAGCTTAGCAGGGGGGAACACCGGGGAGCTGTTTTTT
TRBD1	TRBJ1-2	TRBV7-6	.	CASSPQGTYYGYTF	TGTGCCAGCAGCCCACAGGGGACTTATTATGGCTACACCTTC
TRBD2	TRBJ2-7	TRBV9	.	CASSIGVAGNPYEQYF	TGTGCCAGCAGCATCGGGGTAGCGGGGAATCCCTACGAGCAGTACTTC
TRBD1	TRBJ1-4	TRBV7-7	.	CASSRQGGEKLFF	TGTGCTAGCAGCCGACAGGGGGGGGAAAAACTGTTTTTT
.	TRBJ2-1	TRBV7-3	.	CASSLRGGLDNEQFF	TGTGCCAGCAGCTTAAGAGGTGGCCTAGACAATGAGCAGTTCTTC
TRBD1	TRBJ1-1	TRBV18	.	CASSPRTKGGAWNTEAFF	TGTGCCAGCTCACCACGAACAAAAGGGGGCGCGTGGAACACTGAAGCTTTCTTT
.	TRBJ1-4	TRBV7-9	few	CSSSMDSEKLFF	TGTTCCAGCAGCATGGACAGTGAAAAACTGTTTTTT
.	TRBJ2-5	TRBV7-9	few	CSSSGGQGVHQETQYF	TGTTCCAGCAGCGGGGGACAGGGAGTTCACCAAGAGACCCAGTACTTC
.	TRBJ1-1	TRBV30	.	CAWSGDINTEAFF	TGTGCCTGGAGTGGGGACATCAACACTGAAGCTTTCTTT
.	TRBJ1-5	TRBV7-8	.	CASSFQDQPQHF	TGTGCCAGCAGCTTTCAGGATCAGCCCCAGCATTTT
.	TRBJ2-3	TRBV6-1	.	CASSEVAGSNTQYF	TGTGCCAGCAGTGAAGTGGCAGGGTCAAATACGCAGTATTTT
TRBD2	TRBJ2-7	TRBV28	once	CASGGGGGYEQYF	TGTGCCAGCGGTGGTGGGGGGGGGTACGAGCAGTACTTC